This T cell receptor (beta chain) was sequenced for a study of blood T cell repertoires in COVID-19. As originally analysed: Reference gene primers were amplified, and this amplification served to estimate nucleated cell counts. The assay was immunoSEQ multiplex PCR, and TCRdb's table has in-frame clones only and misses some. The DNA was the basis for D and trimming; V, J and clone size are from that table. The data contain around 100,000 clones, approximately 80% of them singletons. The CDR3 is 16 residues long. Germline V gene lookup returns CDR1 LNHNV and CDR2 YYDKDF (reference sequence). V gave up 1 base and J gave up 5 bases, with 15 bases separating them.

Sequencing input: peripheral blood. The genes are TRBV15 and TRBJ2-1, with D hard to call. This TCR came from a human donor in a cohort sampled during active COVID-19. The CDR3 coding sequence is TGTGCCACCAGCAGAGGGATCCTAGGTTTAGACAATGAGCAGTTCTTC. Encoded protein: CATSRGILGLDNEQFF. Filled out from reference TRBV15 and TRBJ2-1, the complete variable domain reads DAMVIQNPRYQVTQFGKPVTLSCSQTLNHNVMYWYQQKSSQAPKLLFHYYDKDFNNEADTPDNFQSRRPNTSFCFLDIRSPGLGDTAMYLCATSRGILGLDNEQFFGPGTRLTVL.